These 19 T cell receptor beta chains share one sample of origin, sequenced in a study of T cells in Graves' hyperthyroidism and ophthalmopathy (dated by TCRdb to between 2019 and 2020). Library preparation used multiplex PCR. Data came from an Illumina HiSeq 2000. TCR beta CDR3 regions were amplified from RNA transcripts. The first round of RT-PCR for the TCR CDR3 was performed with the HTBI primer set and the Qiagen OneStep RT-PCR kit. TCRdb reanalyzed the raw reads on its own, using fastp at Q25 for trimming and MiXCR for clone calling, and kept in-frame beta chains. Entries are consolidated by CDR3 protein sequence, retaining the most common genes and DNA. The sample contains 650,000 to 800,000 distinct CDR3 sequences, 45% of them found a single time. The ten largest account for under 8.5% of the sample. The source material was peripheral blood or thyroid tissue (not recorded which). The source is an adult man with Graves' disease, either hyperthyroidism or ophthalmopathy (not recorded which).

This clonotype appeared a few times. CDR3 sequence: CASSSTGPGYTF. The CDR3 DNA sequence: TGTGCCAGCAGCTCCACAGGGCCTGGCTACACCTTC. The V gene is TRBV7-9, the J gene TRBJ1-2, with D possibly being TRBD1 (6 bases). Deletions cut 4 bases from V and 7 bases from J, with 10 bases between. The CDR3 loop spans 12 amino acids. Per the germline V gene, CDR1 is SEHNR and CDR2 is FQNEAQ (reference sequence).

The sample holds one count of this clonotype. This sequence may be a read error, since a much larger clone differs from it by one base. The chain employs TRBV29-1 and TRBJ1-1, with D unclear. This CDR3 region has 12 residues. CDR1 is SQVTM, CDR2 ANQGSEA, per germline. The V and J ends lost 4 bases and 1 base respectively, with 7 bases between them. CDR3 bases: TGCAGCGTTGTGGGGAAGAACACTGAAGCTTTCTTT. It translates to CSVVGKNTEAFF.

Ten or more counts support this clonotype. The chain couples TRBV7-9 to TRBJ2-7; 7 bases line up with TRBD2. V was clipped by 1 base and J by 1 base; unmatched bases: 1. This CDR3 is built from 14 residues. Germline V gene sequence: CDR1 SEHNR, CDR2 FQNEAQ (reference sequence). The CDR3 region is CASSLGGRSYEQYF. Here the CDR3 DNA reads TGTGCCAGCAGCTTAGGCGGGAGATCCTACGAGCAGTACTTC.

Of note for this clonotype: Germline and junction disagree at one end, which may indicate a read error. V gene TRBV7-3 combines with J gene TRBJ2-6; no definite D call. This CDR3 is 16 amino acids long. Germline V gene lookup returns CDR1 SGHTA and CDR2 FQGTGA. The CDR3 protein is CASSQQTASGANVLTF. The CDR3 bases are TGCGCCAGCAGCCAGCAAACAGCCTCTGGGGCCAACGTCCTGACTTTC. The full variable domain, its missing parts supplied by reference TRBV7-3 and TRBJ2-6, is GAGVSQTPSNKVTEKGKYVELRCDPISGHTALYWYRQSLGQGPEFLIYFQGTGAADDSGLPNDRFFAVRPEGSVSTLKIQRTERGDSAVYLCASSQQTASGANVLTFGAGSRLTVL.

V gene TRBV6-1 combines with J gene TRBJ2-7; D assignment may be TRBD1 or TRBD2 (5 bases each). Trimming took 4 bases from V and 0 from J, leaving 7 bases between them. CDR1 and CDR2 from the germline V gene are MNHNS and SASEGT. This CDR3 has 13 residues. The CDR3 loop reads CASSGGVSYEQYF. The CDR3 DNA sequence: TGTGCCAGCAGTGGAGGGGTCTCCTACGAGCAGTACTTC.

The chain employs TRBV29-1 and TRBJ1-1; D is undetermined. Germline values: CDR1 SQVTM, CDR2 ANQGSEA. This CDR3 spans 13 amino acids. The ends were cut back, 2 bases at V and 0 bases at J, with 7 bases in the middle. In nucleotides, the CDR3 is TGCAGCGTTGAACTGAAAATGAACACTGAAGCTTTCTTT. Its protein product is CSVELKMNTEAFF.

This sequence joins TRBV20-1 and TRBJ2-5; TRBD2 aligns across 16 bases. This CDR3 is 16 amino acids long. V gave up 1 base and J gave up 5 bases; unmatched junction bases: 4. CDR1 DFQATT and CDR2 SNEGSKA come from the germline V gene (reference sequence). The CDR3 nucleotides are TGCAGTGCTAGAGGAGGGACTAGCGGGGGGGTTGAGACCCAGTACTTC. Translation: CSARGGTSGGVETQYF.

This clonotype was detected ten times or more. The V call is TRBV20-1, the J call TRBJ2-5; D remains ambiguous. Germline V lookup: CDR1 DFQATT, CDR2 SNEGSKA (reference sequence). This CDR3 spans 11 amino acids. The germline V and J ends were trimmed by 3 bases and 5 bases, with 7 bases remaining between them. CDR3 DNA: TGCAGTGCTAGGAGGCCGGAGACCCAGTACTTC. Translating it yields CSARRPETQYF.

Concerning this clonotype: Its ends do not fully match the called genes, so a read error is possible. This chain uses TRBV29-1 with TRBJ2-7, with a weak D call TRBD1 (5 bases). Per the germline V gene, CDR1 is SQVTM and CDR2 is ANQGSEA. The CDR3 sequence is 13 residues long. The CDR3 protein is CSIEFGQGPKQYF. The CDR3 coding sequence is TGCAGCATTGAATTTGGGCAGGGTCCCAAGCAGTACTTC.

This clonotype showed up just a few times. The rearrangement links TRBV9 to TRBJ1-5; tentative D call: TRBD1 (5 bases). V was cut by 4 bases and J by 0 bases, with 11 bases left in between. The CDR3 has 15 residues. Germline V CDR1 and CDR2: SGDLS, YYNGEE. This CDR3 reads CASSPTTDSNQPQHF. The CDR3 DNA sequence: TGTGCCAGCAGCCCGACGACAGATAGCAATCAGCCCCAGCATTTT.

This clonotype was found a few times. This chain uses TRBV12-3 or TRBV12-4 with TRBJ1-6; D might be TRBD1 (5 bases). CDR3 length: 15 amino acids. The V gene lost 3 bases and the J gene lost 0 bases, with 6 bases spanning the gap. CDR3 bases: TGTGCCAGCAGTTTTCAGGGCTCCTATAATTCACCCCTCCACTTT. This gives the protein CASSFQGSYNSPLHF.

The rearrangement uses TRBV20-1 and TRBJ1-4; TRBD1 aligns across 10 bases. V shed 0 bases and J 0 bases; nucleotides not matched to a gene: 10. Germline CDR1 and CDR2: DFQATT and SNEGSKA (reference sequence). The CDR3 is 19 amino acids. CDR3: CSARDRRGQGKATNEKLFF. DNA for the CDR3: TGCAGTGCTAGAGATCGGAGGGGACAGGGGAAGGCAACTAATGAAAAACTGTTTTTT.

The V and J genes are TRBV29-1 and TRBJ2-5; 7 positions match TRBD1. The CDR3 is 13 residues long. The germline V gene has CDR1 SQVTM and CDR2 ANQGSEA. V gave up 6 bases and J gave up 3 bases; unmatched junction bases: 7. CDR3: CSVRRQGKETQYF. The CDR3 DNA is TGCAGCGTGAGGCGACAGGGAAAAGAGACCCAGTACTTC.

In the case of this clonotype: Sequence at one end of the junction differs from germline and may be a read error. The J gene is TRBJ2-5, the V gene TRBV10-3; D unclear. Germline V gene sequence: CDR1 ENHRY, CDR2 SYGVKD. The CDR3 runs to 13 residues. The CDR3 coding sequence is TGTGCCAGCAGTTACAGCAGTTATTGGACCCAGTACTTC. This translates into CASSYSSYWTQYF.

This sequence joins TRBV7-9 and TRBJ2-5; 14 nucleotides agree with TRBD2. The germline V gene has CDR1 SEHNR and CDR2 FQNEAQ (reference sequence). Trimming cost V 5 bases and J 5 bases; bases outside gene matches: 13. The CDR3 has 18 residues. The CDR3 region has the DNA TGTGCCAGCAGCCTAAGCACCGGGACTAGCGGGAGTTGGGAGACCCAGTACTTC. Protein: CASSLSTGTSGSWETQYF. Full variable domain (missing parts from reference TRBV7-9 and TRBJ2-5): DTGVSQNPRHKITKRGQNVTFRCDPISEHNRLYWYRQTLGQGPEFLTYFQNEAQLEKSRLLSDRFSAERPKGSFSTLEIQRTEQGDSAMYLCASSLSTGTSGSWETQYFGPGTRLLVL.

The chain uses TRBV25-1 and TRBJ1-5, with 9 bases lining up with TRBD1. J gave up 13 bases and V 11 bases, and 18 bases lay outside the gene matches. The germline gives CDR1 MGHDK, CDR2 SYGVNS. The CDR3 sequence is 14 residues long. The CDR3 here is CAWSVPTGGWSQHF. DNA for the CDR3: TGTGCCTGGAGTGTGCCGACAGGGGGATGGTCACAGCATTTT.

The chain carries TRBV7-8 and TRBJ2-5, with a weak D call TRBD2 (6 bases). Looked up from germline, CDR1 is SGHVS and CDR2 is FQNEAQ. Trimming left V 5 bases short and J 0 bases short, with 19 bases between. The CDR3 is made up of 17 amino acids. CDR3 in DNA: TGTGCCAGCAGCCCCACCCAGACTAGTCCGTACCAAGAGACCCAGTACTTC. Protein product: CASSPTQTSPYQETQYF. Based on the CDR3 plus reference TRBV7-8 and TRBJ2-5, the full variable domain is GAGVSQSPRYKVAKRGQDVALRCDPISGHVSLFWYQQALGQGPEFLTYFQNEAQLDKSGLPSDRFFAERPEGSVSTLKIQRTQQEDSAVYLCASSPTQTSPYQETQYFGPGTRLLVL.

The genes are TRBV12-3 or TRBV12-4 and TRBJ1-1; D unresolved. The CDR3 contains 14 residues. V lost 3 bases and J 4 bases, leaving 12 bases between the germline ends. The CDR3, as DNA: TGTGCCAGCAGTTTTGAGGGTGGGATCACTGAAGCTTTCTTT. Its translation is CASSFEGGITEAFF.

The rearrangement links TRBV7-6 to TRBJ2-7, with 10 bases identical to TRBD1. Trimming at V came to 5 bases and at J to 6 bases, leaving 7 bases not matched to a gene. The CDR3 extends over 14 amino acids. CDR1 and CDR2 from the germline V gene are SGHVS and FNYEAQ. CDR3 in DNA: TGTGCCAGCAGCCAGGGGACAGGGGTCTCCGAGCAGTACTTC. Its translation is CASSQGTGVSEQYF.